These 5 T cell receptor beta chains originate from one sample sequenced in a study of radiotherapy plus CTLA-4 blockade in lung cancer. Assay: immunoSEQ multiplex PCR; the TCRdb copy retains only in-frame clones and omits some. This table has more than 40,000 clones, over 60% appearing once. The sample here was peripheral blood, taken from a patient treated with radiotherapy plus ipilimumab. These receptors were collected from a human donor with non-small cell lung cancer who had a partial response to radiotherapy plus ipilimumab.

This chain connects TRBV5-1 to TRBJ2-3; maybe TRBD2 (5 bases). Germline lookup yields CDR1 SGHRS and CDR2 YFSETQ. The V gene lost 6 bases and the J gene lost 1 base, with 12 bases spanning the gap. There are 14 residues in the CDR3. The chain's CDR3 is CASKPRVGTDTQYF. The CDR3 DNA reads TGCGCCAGCAAGCCGAGGGTAGGCACAGATACGCAGTATTTT.

The rearrangement joins TRBV11-2 to TRBJ2-5, with 7 nucleotides matching TRBD2. The V gene's germline CDR1 is SGHAT and CDR2 FQNNGV. CDR3 length: 18 residues. Trimming removed 4 bases from V and 3 bases from J; junction bases left unmatched: 17. The CDR3 DNA is TGTGCCAGCAGCTCACAACTCCCGTCCCAGCGGGGAAAAGAGACCCAGTACTTC. Translation: CASSSQLPSQRGKETQYF.

The table lists this clone with a few counts. The chain combines TRBV11-1 with TRBJ2-1; D is unresolved. The CDR3 loop spans 15 amino acids. Per the germline V gene, CDR1 is SGHAT and CDR2 is FQDESV (reference sequence). Trimming took 1 base from V and 0 from J, leaving 7 bases between them. The CDR3 nucleotides are TGTGCCAGCAGCTTAGTACACAGCTCCTACAATGAGCAGTTCTTC. Protein: CASSLVHSSYNEQFF.

The rearrangement uses TRBV7-6 and TRBJ2-6; D is ambiguous. This CDR3 has 15 residues. V was shortened by 1 base and J by 2 bases, with 6 bases between the two germline ends. CDR1 SGHVS and CDR2 FNYEAQ come from the germline V gene. CDR3 in amino acids: CASSLGSPGANVLTF. The CDR3 DNA reads TGTGCCAGCAGCTTAGGCAGTCCTGGGGCCAACGTCCTGACTTTC.

The count of this clone is one. The rearrangement uses TRBV15 and TRBJ1-1; possibly TRBD1 for D (6 bases). Germline CDR1 reads LNHNV; CDR2 reads YYDKDF (reference sequence). Trimming cost V 5 bases and J 4 bases, with 17 bases left between them. The CDR3 contains 15 residues. The CDR3 DNA reads TGTGCCACCAGCGGGGGACTAGGGGGTGGCACTGAAGCTTTCTTT. As protein: CATSGGLGGGTEAFF.